The rows below give T cell receptor beta chains drawn from one sample of a study of regulatory T cells in long-lasting Graves disease. MiXCR, run by TCRdb on the multiplex PCR reads, gives a single entry per CDR3 protein. This table has around 250,000 distinct CDR3 sequences, 20% appearing once. The starting material was peripheral blood mononuclear cells (PBMCs), obtained at new diagnosis, from a patient treated with antithyroid drugs. The receptors come from a female donor with Graves disease. CDR3s leave out the opening cysteine and the closing phenylalanine or tryptophan.

j_gene: TRBJ2-5
v_gene: TRBV28
CDR3aa: ASSLELVQETQY

j_gene: TRBJ1-1
v_gene: TRBV7-2
CDR3aa: ASSPPPGHLGAF

j_gene: TRBJ2-1
v_gene: TRBV15
CDR3aa: ATRGSGGEQF

j_gene: TRBJ2-1
v_gene: TRBV5-1
CDR3aa: ASSLAGSHEQF

j_gene: TRBJ2-1
v_gene: TRBV19
CDR3aa: ASSIAGTGGLYNEQF

j_gene: TRBJ1-2
v_gene: TRBV9
CDR3aa: ASSITPGGNDGYT

j_gene: TRBJ2-7
v_gene: TRBV6-1
CDR3aa: ASRLAGGRREQY

j_gene: TRBJ1-4
v_gene: TRBV5-1
CDR3aa: ASSLWGGSNEELF

j_gene: TRBJ2-5
v_gene: TRBV2
CDR3aa: ASNMGSFPETQY

j_gene: TRBJ1-4
v_gene: TRBV2
CDR3aa: ASIPDRVGEKLF

j_gene: TRBJ2-7
v_gene: TRBV5-1
CDR3aa: ASSAAGNEQY

j_gene: TRBJ1-2
v_gene: TRBV6-1
CDR3aa: ASGPRIYGYT

j_gene: TRBJ2-2
v_gene: TRBV5-6
CDR3aa: ASSLDRGYDTGELF

j_gene: TRBJ1-6
v_gene: TRBV7-2
CDR3aa: ASSLQGVRYSPLH

j_gene: TRBJ1-2
v_gene: TRBV28
CDR3aa: ASTTGVWGYT

j_gene: TRBJ1-1
v_gene: TRBV6-1
CDR3aa: ASRPPGPRDTEAF

j_gene: TRBJ2-2
v_gene: TRBV20-1
CDR3aa: SASGTSGTGELF

j_gene: TRBJ1-1
v_gene: TRBV19
CDR3aa: ASSRGAEAF

j_gene: TRBJ2-1
v_gene: TRBV9
CDR3aa: ASSVGPGRDEQF

j_gene: TRBJ2-7
v_gene: TRBV5-6
CDR3aa: ASSLWTEGSYEQY

j_gene: TRBJ2-4
v_gene: TRBV5-1
CDR3aa: ASSDPTEAKNIQY

j_gene: TRBJ2-3
v_gene: TRBV28
CDR3aa: ASSSGGGGAADTQY